This section outlines one T cell receptor (beta chain) sequence together with its context. Its antigen is unknown. Germline V gives CDR1 MNHNS, CDR2 SASEGT. The CDR3 loop spans 13 amino acids. The ends were cut back, 5 bases at V and 1 base at J, with 8 bases in the middle. The sample belongs to a study of OX40 agonist ivuxolimab in advanced cancers. The overall study: The dose-escalation cohort had hepatocellular carcinoma, melanoma, renal cell or head and neck cancer.

Points from the study as a whole: Antigens targeted by the expanded peripheral T cells were not determined. There were, on average, more expanded clones in CD8+ T cells than in CD4+.

Clones were sequenced by immunoSEQ multiplex PCR, and TCRdb holds only the in-frame ones, with some missing. The sample records more than 65,000 clones, roughly 86% being singletons. The V and J genes are TRBV6-1 and TRBJ1-1, with D hard to call. The origin of this receptor is an adult with an advanced solid tumor such as melanoma, head and neck, liver or kidney cancer. The starting material was CD4+ or CD8+ T cells sorted from blood, obtained in a trial of the OX40 agonist ivuxolimab. DNA for the CDR3: TGTGCCAGCAGTCCAGGACGGAACACTGAAGCTTTCTTT. Encoded protein: CASSPGRNTEAFF.